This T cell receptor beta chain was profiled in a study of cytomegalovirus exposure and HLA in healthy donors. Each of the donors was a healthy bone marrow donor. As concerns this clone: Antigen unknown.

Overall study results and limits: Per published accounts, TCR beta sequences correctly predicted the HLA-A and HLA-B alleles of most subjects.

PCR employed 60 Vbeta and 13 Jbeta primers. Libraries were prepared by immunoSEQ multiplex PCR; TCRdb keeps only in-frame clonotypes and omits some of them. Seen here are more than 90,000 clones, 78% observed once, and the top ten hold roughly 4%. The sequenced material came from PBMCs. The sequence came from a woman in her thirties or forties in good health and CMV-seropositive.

CDR3 sequence reads: CASSSGTGYLDTQYF. In DNA, the CDR3 is TGTGCCAGCAGTTCCGGGACAGGGTATTTAGATACGCAGTATTTT. V and J are TRBV28 and TRBJ2-3, with TRBD1 matching 9 bases. With V trimmed by 4 bases and J by 5 bases, 7 bases remained unmatched. Germline V gene sequence: CDR1 MDHEN, CDR2 SYDVKM. The CDR3 runs to 15 residues.